Listed below are T cell receptor beta chains from one sample, sequenced in a study of Graves' ophthalmopathy and Graves' hyperthyroidism. Via MiXCR, TCRdb re-called the multiplex PCR reads, giving one row per CDR3 protein. The repertoire has about 1.2 million distinct CDR3 sequences, 35% to 45% of them found once; the top ten carry around 10%. Sequencing was carried out using peripheral blood or thyroid tissue (not recorded which). The receptors derive from an adult man with Graves' hyperthyroidism. Each CDR3 is given with its conserved first and last residue. The order of the fields is clone size, J gene, V gene, D gene, CDR3 DNA, CDR3 protein. A D gene is named only where the DNA matches it firmly. Only part of the rows carry a size: once, few, many, or a class if the clone is expanded.

clone_size: many
j_call: TRBJ1-6
v_call: TRBV20-1
d_call: NA
cdr3_nt: TGCAGTGCTAGAGATCTTCAGGGGCGATATTCACCCCTCCACTTT
cdr3_aa: CSARDLQGRYSPLHF

clone_size: NA
j_call: TRBJ2-7
v_call: TRBV15
d_call: TRBD1
cdr3_nt: TGTGCCACCAGCACCACGGCCGGGACAGGCACCTACGAGCAGTACTTC
cdr3_aa: CATSTTAGTGTYEQYF

clone_size: NA
j_call: TRBJ2-3
v_call: TRBV13
d_call: NA
cdr3_nt: TGTGCCAGCAGCGTAGCTACAACAGGGGATACGCAGTATTTT
cdr3_aa: CASSVATTGDTQYF

clone_size: NA
j_call: TRBJ2-3
v_call: TRBV15
d_call: NA
cdr3_nt: TGTGCCACCAGCAGAGGAGTCGGAACAGATACGCAGTATTTT
cdr3_aa: CATSRGVGTDTQYF

clone_size: NA
j_call: TRBJ2-7
v_call: TRBV29-1
d_call: NA
cdr3_nt: TGCAGCGGGGGGGCAAACGAGCAGTACTTC
cdr3_aa: CSGGANEQYF

clone_size: many
j_call: TRBJ2-7
v_call: TRBV10-3
d_call: NA
cdr3_nt: TGTGCCATCAGTGAGTCGGCCCAGAGGCACGAGCAGTACTTC
cdr3_aa: CAISESAQRHEQYF

clone_size: NA
j_call: TRBJ2-5
v_call: TRBV10-2
d_call: NA
cdr3_nt: TGCGCCAGCAGTGAGTCTAAGACAGGTCAAGAGACCCAGTACTTC
cdr3_aa: CASSESKTGQETQYF

clone_size: NA
j_call: TRBJ2-3
v_call: TRBV7-9
d_call: NA
cdr3_nt: TGTGCCAGCACTGAAGGCGGAGTCACAGATACGCAGTATTTT
cdr3_aa: CASTEGGVTDTQYF

clone_size: once
j_call: TRBJ2-2
v_call: TRBV2
d_call: TRBD1
cdr3_nt: TGTGCCAGCAGGACGGGGACAGGGGCGAACACCGGGGAGCTGTTTTTT
cdr3_aa: CASRTGTGANTGELFF

clone_size: NA
j_call: TRBJ1-6
v_call: TRBV7-9
d_call: NA
cdr3_nt: TGTGCCAGCAGCCCCCATCTTAGGGAGAACGGATATTCACCCCTCCACTTT
cdr3_aa: CASSPHLRENGYSPLHF

clone_size: many
j_call: TRBJ1-5
v_call: TRBV25-1
d_call: NA
cdr3_nt: TGTGCCAGCAGTGCACGGACGGATCAGCCCCAGCATTTT
cdr3_aa: CASSARTDQPQHF

clone_size: NA
j_call: TRBJ1-1
v_call: TRBV10-3
d_call: TRBD1
cdr3_nt: TGTGCCATCAATCGACAGGGAGGGAACACTGAAGCTTTCTTT
cdr3_aa: CAINRQGGNTEAFF

clone_size: few
j_call: TRBJ2-5
v_call: TRBV7-9
d_call: TRBD2
cdr3_nt: TGTGCCAGCAGCTTACCAACTAGCGGGAGGACGGAGACCCAGTACTTC
cdr3_aa: CASSLPTSGRTETQYF

clone_size: many
j_call: TRBJ1-4
v_call: TRBV29-1
d_call: NA
cdr3_nt: TGCAGCGTTAAAGGGGACGAAAAACTGTTTTTT
cdr3_aa: CSVKGDEKLFF

clone_size: NA
j_call: TRBJ2-5
v_call: TRBV7-9
d_call: TRBD1
cdr3_nt: TGTGCCAGCAGCACCGGACAGGGACGGACCCAGTACTTC
cdr3_aa: CASSTGQGRTQYF

clone_size: NA
j_call: TRBJ1-1
v_call: TRBV10-3
d_call: NA
cdr3_nt: TGTGCCAGCAGTTTTGGCCAGGGCGGCGTGAACACTGAAGCTTTCTTT
cdr3_aa: CASSFGQGGVNTEAFF

clone_size: many
j_call: TRBJ2-7
v_call: TRBV13
d_call: TRBD2
cdr3_nt: TGTGCCAGCAGCAAACTAGCGGGGGGTTACGAGCAGTACTTC
cdr3_aa: CASSKLAGGYEQYF